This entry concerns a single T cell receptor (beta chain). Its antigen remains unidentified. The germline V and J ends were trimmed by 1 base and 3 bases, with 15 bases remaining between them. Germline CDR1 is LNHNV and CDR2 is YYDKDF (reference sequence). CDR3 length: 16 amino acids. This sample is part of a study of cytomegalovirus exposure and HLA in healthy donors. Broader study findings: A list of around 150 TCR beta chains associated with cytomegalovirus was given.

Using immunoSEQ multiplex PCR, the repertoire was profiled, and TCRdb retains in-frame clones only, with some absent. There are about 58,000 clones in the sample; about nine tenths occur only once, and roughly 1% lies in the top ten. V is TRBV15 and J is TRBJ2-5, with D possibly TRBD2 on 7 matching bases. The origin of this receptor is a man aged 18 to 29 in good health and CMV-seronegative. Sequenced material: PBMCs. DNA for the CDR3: TGTGCCACCAGCAGAGTAACGGGGGCGGGAGAAGAGACCCAGTACTTC. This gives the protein CATSRVTGAGEETQYF.